The 9 T cell receptor beta chains below all came from one sample that was sequenced in a study of shared T cell receptors in the human thymus. TCRdb's copy holds only in-frame clones and misses some; the assay was immunoSEQ multiplex PCR. The top ten hold 0.013% of the sample, which has 540,000 or so clones, 70% to 80% seen once. These same data were also listed under a study on human thymus T cells.

The sample comprised thymocytes. The source is a boy under two years old with a congenital heart defect.

This clone was observed once. The chain has TRBV4-2 and TRBJ2-7; 7 nucleotides agree with TRBD2. The CDR3 length is 16 residues. Germline V CDR1 and CDR2: LGHNA, YNFKEQ. V lost 4 bases, J lost 4 bases, and 13 bases stayed unmatched. CDR3 nucleotide sequence: TGTGCCAGCAGCCCTCGGGGGGTATCGTTGTCGTACGAGCAGTACTTC. It is translated as CASSPRGVSLSYEQYF.

This chain connects TRBV7-9 to TRBJ2-7; 14 positions agree with TRBD2. This CDR3 spans 17 amino acids. V lost 3 bases and J lost 2; bases outside the gene matches: 6. CDR1 and CDR2 (germline): SEHNR, FQNEAQ (reference sequence). The CDR3 DNA is TGTGCCAGCAGCTTTGGGACTAGCGGGAGATTTCCCTACGAGCAGTACTTC. Its protein product is CASSFGTSGRFPYEQYF.

Points on this clone: The sample carries other DNA sequences with the same CDR3. J is TRBJ1-5 and V is TRBV27; possible D gene TRBD1, 5 bases. This CDR3 spans 14 amino acids. The germline V and J ends were trimmed by 3 bases and 1 base, with 7 bases remaining between them. Germline V gene data show CDR1 as MNHEY and CDR2 as SMNVEV (reference sequence). This CDR3 is CASSFRGSNQPQHF. The CDR3 DNA reads as TGTGCCAGCAGTTTTCGGGGGAGCAATCAGCCCCAGCATTTT.

The chain combines TRBV9 with TRBJ2-7; TRBD1 agrees at 9 bases. The CDR3 has 15 amino acids. Trimming took 4 bases from V and 5 from J; bases not matched to a gene: 10. Germline CDR1 is SGDLS and CDR2 is YYNGEE. The CDR3 here is CASSPRDREIHEQYF. The CDR3 nucleotides are TGTGCCAGCAGCCCCCGGGACAGGGAAATTCACGAGCAGTACTTC.

This chain uses TRBV27 with TRBJ2-7; D uncertain. V shed 5 bases and J shed 2 bases, with 4 bases lying between them. Germline V gene data show CDR1 as MNHEY and CDR2 as SMNVEV (reference sequence). The CDR3 consists of 11 residues. The CDR3 DNA follows: TGTGCCAGCAGTCTCCCCTACGAGCAGTACTTC. Translation gives CASSLPYEQYF.

This clone was seen just once. The CDR3 DNA reads as TGTGCCAGCAGCCAGGAGGGGACTCCCCTCCCGTCCTACGAGCAGTACTTC. It translates to CASSQEGTPLPSYEQYF. J is TRBJ2-7 and V is TRBV14; possible D gene TRBD2, 6 bases. The CDR3 is 17 residues long. The germline gives CDR1 SGHDN, CDR2 FVKESK. Trimming took 3 bases from V and 1 from J, leaving 19 bases between them.

The CDR3 sequence is CASSYARGIRYEQYF. The DNA for the CDR3 is TGTGCCAGCAGTTACGCCCGGGGGATTCGCTACGAGCAGTACTTC. J is TRBJ2-7 and V is TRBV6-5; D possibly corresponds to TRBD2 (6 bases). CDR3 length equals 15 residues. Germline V gene sequence: CDR1 MNHEY, CDR2 SVGAGI. V was trimmed by 2 bases and J by 3 bases, leaving 14 bases between them.

The chain carries TRBV20-1 and TRBJ2-7, with D uncertain. The germline CDR1 and CDR2 sequences are DFQATT and SNEGSKA (reference sequence). With 6 bases removed from V and 2 bases from J, the gap between germline ends came to 5 bases. CDR3 size: 10 residues. The CDR3 sequence is CSARTYEQYF. The CDR3 DNA reads as TGCAGTGCGAGGACCTACGAGCAGTACTTC.

Concerning this clone: Other DNA sequences in this sample translate to the same CDR3. The rearrangement joins TRBV5-1 to TRBJ2-2, with D unclear. The CDR3 length is 15 residues. V lost 0 bases and J lost 2, with 8 bases in between. The germline V gene has CDR1 SGHRS and CDR2 YFSETQ. The CDR3 coding sequence is TGCGCCAGCAGCTTGGACAGCAAAAACACCGGGGAGCTGTTTTTT. Translated: CASSLDSKNTGELFF.